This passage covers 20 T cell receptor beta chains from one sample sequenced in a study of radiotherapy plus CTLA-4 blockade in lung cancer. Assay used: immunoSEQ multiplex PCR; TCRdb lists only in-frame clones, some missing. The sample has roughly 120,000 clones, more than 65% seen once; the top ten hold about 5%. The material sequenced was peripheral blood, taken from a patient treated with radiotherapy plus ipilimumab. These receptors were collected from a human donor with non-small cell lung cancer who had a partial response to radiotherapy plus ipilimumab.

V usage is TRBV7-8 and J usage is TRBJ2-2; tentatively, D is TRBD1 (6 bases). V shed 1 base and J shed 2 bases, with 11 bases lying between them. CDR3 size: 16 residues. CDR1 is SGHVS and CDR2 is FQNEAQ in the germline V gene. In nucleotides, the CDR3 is TGTGCCAGCAGCTTAGGGGTCAGGGGCAACACCGGGGAGCTGTTTTTT. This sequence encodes CASSLGVRGNTGELFF.

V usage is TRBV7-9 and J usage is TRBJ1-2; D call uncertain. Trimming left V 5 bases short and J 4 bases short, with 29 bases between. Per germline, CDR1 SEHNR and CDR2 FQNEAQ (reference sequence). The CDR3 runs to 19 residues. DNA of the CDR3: TGTGCCAGCAGCCATTGGGGAGGATCACGGAGTCGACCCCTCTATGGCTACACCTTC. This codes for CASSHWGGSRSRPLYGYTF.

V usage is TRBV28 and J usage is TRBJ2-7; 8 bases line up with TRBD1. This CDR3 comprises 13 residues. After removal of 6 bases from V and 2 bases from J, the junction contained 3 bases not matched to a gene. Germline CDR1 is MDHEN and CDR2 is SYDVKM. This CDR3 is CASRGTGPYEQYF. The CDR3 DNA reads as TGTGCCAGCAGGGGGACAGGCCCCTACGAGCAGTACTTC.

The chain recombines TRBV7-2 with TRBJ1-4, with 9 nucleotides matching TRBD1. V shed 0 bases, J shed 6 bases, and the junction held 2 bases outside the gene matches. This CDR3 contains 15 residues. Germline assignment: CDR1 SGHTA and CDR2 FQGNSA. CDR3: CASSLAGQGYEKLFF. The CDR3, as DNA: TGTGCCAGCAGCTTAGCGGGACAGGGATATGAAAAACTGTTTTTT.

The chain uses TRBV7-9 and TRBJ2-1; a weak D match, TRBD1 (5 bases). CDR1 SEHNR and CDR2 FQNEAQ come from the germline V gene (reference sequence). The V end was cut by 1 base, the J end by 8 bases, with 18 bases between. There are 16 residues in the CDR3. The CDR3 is CASSLVGQGRFHEQFF. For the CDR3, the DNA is TGTGCCAGCAGCTTAGTTGGGCAGGGTAGATTCCATGAGCAGTTCTTC.

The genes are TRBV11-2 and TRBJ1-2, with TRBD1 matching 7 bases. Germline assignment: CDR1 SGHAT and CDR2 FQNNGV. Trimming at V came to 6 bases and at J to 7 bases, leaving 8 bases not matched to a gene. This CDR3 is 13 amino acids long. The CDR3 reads CASRPGQAGGYTF. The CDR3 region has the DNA TGTGCCAGCAGGCCAGGACAGGCTGGTGGCTACACCTTC. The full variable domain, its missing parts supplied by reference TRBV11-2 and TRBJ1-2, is EAGVAQSPRYKIIEKRQSVAFWCNPISGHATLYWYQQILGQGPKLLIQFQNNGVVDDSQLPKDRFSAERLKGVDSTLKIQPAKLEDSAVYLCASRPGQAGGYTFGSGTRLTVV.

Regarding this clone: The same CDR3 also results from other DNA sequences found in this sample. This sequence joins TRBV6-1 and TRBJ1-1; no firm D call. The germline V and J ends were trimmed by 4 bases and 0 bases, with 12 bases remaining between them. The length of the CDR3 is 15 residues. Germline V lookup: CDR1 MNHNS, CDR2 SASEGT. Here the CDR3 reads CASSGSRTVNTEAFF. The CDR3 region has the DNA TGTGCCAGCAGTGGCTCTCGAACAGTGAACACTGAAGCTTTCTTT.

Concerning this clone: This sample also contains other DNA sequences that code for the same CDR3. CDR3 in DNA: TGTGCCAGCAGGGACACCCCTAACTATGGCTACACCTTC. Translating it yields CASRDTPNYGYTF. The chain links TRBV2 to TRBJ1-2, with D maybe TRBD1 (5 bases). CDR3 size: 13 residues. The germline CDR1 and CDR2 sequences are SNHLY and FYNNEI. The germline V and J ends were trimmed by 6 bases and 0 bases, with 8 bases remaining between them.

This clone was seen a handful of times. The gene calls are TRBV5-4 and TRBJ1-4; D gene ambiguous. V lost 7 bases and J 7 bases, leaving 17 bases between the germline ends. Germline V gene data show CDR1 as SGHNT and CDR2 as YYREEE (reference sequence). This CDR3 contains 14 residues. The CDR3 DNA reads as TGTGCCAGCTCCCTGGGGAGTCTAAGTGAAAAACTGTTTTTT. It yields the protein CASSLGSLSEKLFF.

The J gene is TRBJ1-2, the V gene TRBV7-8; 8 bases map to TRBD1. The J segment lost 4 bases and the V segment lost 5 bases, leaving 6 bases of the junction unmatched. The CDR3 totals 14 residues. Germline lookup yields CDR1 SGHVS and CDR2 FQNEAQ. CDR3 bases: TGTGCCAGCAGCCCACAGGGGGAAGGCTATGGCTACACCTTC. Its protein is CASSPQGEGYGYTF.

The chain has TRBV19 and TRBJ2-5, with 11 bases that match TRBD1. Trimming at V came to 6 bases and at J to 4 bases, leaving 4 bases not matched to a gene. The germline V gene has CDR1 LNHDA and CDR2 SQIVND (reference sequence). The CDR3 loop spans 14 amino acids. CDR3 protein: CASSRDRGGETQYF. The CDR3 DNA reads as TGTGCCAGTAGCAGGGACAGGGGGGGAGAGACCCAGTACTTC.

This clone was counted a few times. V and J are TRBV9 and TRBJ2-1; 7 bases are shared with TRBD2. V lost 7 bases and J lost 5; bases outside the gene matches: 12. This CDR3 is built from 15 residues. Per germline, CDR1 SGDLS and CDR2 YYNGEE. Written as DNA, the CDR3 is TGTGCCAGCTCAGCCGGGAGCGGGATACACAATGAGCAGTTCTTC. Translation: CASSAGSGIHNEQFF.

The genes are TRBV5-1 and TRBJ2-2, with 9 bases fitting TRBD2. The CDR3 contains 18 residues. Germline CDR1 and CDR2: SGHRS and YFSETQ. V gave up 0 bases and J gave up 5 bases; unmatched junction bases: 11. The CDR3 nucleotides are TGCGCCAGCAGCTTGGCTCATGGGCGGGAGGGCCGGACCGGGGAGCTGTTTTTT. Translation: CASSLAHGREGRTGELFF.

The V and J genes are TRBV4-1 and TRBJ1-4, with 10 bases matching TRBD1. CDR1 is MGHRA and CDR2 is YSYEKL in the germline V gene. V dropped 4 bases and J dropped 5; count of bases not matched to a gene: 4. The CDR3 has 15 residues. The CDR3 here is CASSPEDRGNEKLFF. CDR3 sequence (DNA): TGCGCCAGCAGCCCAGAGGACAGGGGGAATGAAAAACTGTTTTTT.

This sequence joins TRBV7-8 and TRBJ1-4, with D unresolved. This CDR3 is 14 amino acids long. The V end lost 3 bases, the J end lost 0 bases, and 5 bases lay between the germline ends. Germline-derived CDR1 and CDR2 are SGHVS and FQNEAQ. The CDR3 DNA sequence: TGTGCCAGCAGCTTGGAGGCAACTAATGAAAAACTGTTTTTT. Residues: CASSLEATNEKLFF.

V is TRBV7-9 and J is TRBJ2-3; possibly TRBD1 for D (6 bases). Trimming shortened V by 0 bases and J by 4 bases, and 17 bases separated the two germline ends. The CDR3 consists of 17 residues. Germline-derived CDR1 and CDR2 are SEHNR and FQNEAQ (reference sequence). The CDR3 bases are TGTGCCAGCAGCTTAGCGGACGCAGGGGTTTGGGCAGATACGCAGTATTTT. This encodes CASSLADAGVWADTQYF. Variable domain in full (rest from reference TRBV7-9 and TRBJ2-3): DTGVSQNPRHKITKRGQNVTFRCDPISEHNRLYWYRQTLGQGPEFLTYFQNEAQLEKSRLLSDRFSAERPKGSFSTLEIQRTEQGDSAMYLCASSLADAGVWADTQYFGPGTRLTVL.

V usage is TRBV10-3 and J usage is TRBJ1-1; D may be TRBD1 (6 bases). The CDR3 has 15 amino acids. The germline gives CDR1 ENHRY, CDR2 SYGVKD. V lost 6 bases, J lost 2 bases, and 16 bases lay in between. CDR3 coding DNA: TGTGCCATCAGCGAACCCCAGGGGTCTAACACTGAAGCTTTCTTT. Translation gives CAISEPQGSNTEAFF.

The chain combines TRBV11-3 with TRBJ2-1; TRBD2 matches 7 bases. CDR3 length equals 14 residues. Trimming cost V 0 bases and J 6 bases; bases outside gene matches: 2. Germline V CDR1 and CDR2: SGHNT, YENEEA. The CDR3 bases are TGTGCCAGCAGCTTAGAGGCTAGCGGCAATGAGCAGTTCTTC. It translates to CASSLEASGNEQFF.

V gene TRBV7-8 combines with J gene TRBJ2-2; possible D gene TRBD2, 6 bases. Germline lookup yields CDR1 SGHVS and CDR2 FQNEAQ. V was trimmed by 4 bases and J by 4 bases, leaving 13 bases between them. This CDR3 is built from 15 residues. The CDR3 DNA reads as TGTGCCAGCAGCTCGGTCGGAGGGGCCACCGGGGAGCTGTTTTTT. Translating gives CASSSVGGATGELFF.

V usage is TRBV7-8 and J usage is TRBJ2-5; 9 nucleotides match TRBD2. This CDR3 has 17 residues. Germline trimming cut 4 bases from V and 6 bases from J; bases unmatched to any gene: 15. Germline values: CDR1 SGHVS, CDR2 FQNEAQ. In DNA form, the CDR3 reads TGTGCCAGCAGCTCCATCGAGGAAGTAGCGGGAGAAAAGACCCAGTACTTC. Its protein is CASSSIEEVAGEKTQYF.